The present TCR beta chain was sequenced within a study of T-cell reconstitution after alpha-beta-depleted transplantation in children. With 0 bases clipped from V and 6 bases from J, the junction kept 8 bases outside the gene matches. This CDR3 region has 17 residues. Germline-derived CDR1 and CDR2 are LNHNV and YYDKDF (reference sequence). This clonotype has ten or more counts. Unique molecular identifiers were built into the TCRbeta library. In TCRdb, the PCR reads were re-called with MiXCR into one record per CDR3 protein. The data contain over 550,000 distinct CDR3 sequences, under 12% of them singletons.

The clonotype comes from a human donor who donated a stem cell graft to a child with acute myeloid leukemia. The chain is built from TRBV15 and TRBJ1-6, with 7 bases aligning to TRBD1. The starting material was PBMCs from the stem cell graft donor, obtained from the stem cell graft. In DNA form, the CDR3 reads TGTGCCACCAGCAGAGATAGTGGCAGGGGGATTAATTCACCCCTCCACTTT. This sequence encodes CATSRDSGRGINSPLHF.